Reported below is one T cell receptor beta chain. The target antigen is unknown. The source of the sample is a study of shared clonotypes between healthy human individuals. Every subset's genomic DNA went evenly onto several immunoSEQ plates. Only in-frame clones appear in the TCRdb table, and some are missing; sequencing was by immunoSEQ multiplex PCR. The sample has approximately 1.4 million clones; approximately 98% are singletons. The CDR3 runs 17 residues. Germline V gives CDR1 SGDLS, CDR2 YYNGEE. V shed 0 bases and J 5 bases; nucleotides not matched to a gene: 10. Study-wide results and limits: Exclusively blood specimens were collected; tissue repertoires likely differ. Clonotypes shared by all four sorted-subset donors had higher generation probabilities than non-shared clonotypes.

Material: naive CD4+ T cells sorted from blood. Indicated subset: CD45RA+ positively selected. The chain is built from TRBV9 and TRBJ2-1; 8 bases map to TRBD1. This sequence originates from a man aged 30 to 39 in good health. The CDR3 DNA is TGTGCCAGCAGCGTAGGTAACGGCCGGGACAGGAACAATGAGCAGTTCTTC. Residues: CASSVGNGRDRNNEQFF.